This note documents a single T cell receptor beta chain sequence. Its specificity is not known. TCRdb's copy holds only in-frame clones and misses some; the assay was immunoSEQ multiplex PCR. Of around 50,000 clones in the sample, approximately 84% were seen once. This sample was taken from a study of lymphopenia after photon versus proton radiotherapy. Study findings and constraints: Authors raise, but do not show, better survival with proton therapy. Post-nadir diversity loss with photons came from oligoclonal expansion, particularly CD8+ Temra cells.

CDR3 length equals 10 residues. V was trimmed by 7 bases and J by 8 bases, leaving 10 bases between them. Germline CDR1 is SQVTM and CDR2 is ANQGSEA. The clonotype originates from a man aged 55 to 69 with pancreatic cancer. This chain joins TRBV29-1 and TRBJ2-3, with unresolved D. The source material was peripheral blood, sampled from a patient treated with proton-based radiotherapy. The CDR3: CSGTSGTQYF. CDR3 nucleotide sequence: TGCAGCGGAACTTCGGGTACGCAGTATTTT.